Described below is a single T cell receptor beta chain sequence and its context. The assay was immunoSEQ multiplex PCR, and TCRdb's table has in-frame clones only and misses some. The repertoire holds 330,000 or so clones, with about 87% as singletons. V shed 5 bases and J shed 5 bases, with 15 bases lying between them. This CDR3 spans 14 amino acids. Germline lookup yields CDR1 LNHDA and CDR2 SQIVND (reference sequence). These data come from a study of blood T cell repertoires in COVID-19. The sequence came from a man between 25 and 39 years old with COVID-19, enrolled during active disease. This chain links TRBV19 with TRBJ2-5, with D possibly being TRBD1 (5 bases). The sample taken for sequencing was peripheral blood. The CDR3 sequence is CASSPQAPRETQYF. CDR3 coding DNA: TGTGCCAGTAGTCCACAGGCTCCCCGGGAGACCCAGTACTTC.